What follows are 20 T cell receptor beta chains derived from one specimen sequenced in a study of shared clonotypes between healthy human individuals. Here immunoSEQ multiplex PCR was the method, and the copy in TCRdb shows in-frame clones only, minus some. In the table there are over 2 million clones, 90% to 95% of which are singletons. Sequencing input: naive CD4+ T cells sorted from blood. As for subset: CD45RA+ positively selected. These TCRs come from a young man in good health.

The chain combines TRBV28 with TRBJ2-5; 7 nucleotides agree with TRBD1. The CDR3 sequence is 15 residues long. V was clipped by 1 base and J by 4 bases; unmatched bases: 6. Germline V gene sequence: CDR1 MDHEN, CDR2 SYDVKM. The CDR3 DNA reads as TGTGCCAGCAGTTTATTGCCGGGACAGATAGAGACCCAGTACTTC. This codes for CASSLLPGQIETQYF.

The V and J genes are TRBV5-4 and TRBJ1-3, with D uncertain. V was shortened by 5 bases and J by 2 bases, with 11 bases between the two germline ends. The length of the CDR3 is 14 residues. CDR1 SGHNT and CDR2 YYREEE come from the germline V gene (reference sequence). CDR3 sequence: CASSYDTTGNTIYF. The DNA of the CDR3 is TGTGCCAGCAGTTATGACACAACTGGAAACACCATATATTTT.

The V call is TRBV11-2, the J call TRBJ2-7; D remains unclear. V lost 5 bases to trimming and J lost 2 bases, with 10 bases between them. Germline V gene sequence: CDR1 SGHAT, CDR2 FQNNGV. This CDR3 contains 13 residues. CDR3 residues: CASSNLVAYEQYF. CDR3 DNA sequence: TGTGCCAGCAGCAACCTCGTAGCCTACGAGCAGTACTTC. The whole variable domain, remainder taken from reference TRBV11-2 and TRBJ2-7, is EAGVAQSPRYKIIEKRQSVAFWCNPISGHATLYWYQQILGQGPKLLIQFQNNGVVDDSQLPKDRFSAERLKGVDSTLKIQPAKLEDSAVYLCASSNLVAYEQYFGPGTRLTVT.

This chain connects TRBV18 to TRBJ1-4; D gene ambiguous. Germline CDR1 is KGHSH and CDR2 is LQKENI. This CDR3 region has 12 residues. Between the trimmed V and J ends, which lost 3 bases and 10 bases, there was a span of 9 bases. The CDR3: CASSPGGLKLFF. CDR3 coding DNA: TGTGCCAGCTCACCCGGAGGTTTAAAACTGTTTTTT.

The CDR3 region is CSAGERVSGNTIYF. The CDR3 DNA reads as TGCAGCGCCGGGGAGAGGGTCTCTGGAAACACCATATATTTT. The chain joins TRBV29-1 to TRBJ1-3, with D hard to call. CDR1 and CDR2 from the germline V gene are SQVTM and ANQGSEA. This CDR3 region has 14 residues. Trimming removed 7 bases from V and 0 bases from J, with 13 bases in between. The variable domain in full, with the rest retrieved from reference TRBV29-1 and TRBJ1-3, is SAVISQKPSRDICQRGTSLTIQCQVDSQVTMMFWYRQQPGQSLTLIATANQGSEATYESGFVIDKFPISRPNLTFSTLTVSNMSPEDSSIYLCSAGERVSGNTIYFGEGSWLTVV.

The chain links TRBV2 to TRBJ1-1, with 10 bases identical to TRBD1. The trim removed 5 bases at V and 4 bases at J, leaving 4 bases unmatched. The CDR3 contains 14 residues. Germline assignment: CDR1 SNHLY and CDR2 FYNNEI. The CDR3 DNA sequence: TGTGCCAGCAGTCGACAGGGGGCTGGCACTGAAGCTTTCTTT. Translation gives CASSRQGAGTEAFF.

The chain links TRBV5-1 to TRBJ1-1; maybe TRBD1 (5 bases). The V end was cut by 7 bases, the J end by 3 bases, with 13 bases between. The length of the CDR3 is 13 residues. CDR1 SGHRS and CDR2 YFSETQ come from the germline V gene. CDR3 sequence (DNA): TGCGCCAGCGGGACGGCGGGGGACACTGAAGCTTTCTTT. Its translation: CASGTAGDTEAFF.

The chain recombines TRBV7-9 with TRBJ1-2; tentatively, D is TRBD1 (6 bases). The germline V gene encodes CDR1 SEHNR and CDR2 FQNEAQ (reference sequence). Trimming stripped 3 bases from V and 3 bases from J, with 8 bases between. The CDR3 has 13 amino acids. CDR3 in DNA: TGTGCCAGCAGCTTCAGGGGAGACTATGGCTACACCTTC. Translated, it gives CASSFRGDYGYTF. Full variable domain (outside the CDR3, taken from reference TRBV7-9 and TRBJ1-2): DTGVSQNPRHKITKRGQNVTFRCDPISEHNRLYWYRQTLGQGPEFLTYFQNEAQLEKSRLLSDRFSAERPKGSFSTLEIQRTEQGDSAMYLCASSFRGDYGYTFGSGTRLTVV.

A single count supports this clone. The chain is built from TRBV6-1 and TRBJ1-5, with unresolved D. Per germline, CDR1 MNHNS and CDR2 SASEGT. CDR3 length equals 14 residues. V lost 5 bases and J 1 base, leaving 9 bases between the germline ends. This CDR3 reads CASSLSESNQPQHF. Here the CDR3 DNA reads TGTGCCAGCAGTCTAAGTGAGAGCAATCAGCCCCAGCATTTT.

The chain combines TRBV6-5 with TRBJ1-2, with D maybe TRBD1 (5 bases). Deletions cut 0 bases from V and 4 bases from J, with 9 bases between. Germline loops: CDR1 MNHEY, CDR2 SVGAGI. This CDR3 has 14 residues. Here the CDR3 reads CASSYSTGLYGYTF. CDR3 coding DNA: TGTGCCAGCAGTTACTCTACAGGACTCTATGGCTACACCTTC.

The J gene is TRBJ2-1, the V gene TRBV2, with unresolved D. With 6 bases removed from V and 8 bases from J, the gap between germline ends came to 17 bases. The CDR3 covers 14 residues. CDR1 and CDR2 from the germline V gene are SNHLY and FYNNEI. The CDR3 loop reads CASSLLRELHEQFF. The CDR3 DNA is TGTGCCAGCAGCCTACTTCGAGAGCTACATGAGCAGTTCTTC.

The CDR3 DNA sequence: TGCGCCAGCAGCTTGGGACAGGGGAACCGGAATGAGCAGTTCTTC. Amino acids: CASSLGQGNRNEQFF. V gene TRBV5-1 combines with J gene TRBJ2-1, with 8 bases fitting TRBD1. CDR1 is SGHRS, CDR2 YFSETQ, per germline. The CDR3 loop spans 15 amino acids. V dropped 0 bases and J dropped 7; count of bases not matched to a gene: 6. The whole variable domain, filled in from reference TRBV5-1 and TRBJ2-1, reads KAGVTQTPRYLIKTRGQQVTLSCSPISGHRSVSWYQQTPGQGLQFLFEYFSETQRNKGNFPGRFSGRQFSNSRSEMNVSTLELGDSALYLCASSLGQGNRNEQFFGPGTRLTVL.

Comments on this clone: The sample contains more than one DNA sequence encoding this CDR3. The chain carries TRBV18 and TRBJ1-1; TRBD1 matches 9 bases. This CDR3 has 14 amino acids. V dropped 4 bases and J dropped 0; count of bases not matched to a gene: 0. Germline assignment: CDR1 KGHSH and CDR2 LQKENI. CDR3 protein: CASSRQGVNTEAFF. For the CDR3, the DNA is TGTGCCAGCTCACGACAGGGGGTGAACACTGAAGCTTTCTTT.

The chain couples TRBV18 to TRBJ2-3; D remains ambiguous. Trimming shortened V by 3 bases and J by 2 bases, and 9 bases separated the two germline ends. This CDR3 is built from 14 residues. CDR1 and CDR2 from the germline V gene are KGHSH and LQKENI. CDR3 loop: CASSPTVVTDTQYF. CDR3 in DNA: TGTGCCAGCTCACCTACGGTAGTCACAGATACGCAGTATTTT.

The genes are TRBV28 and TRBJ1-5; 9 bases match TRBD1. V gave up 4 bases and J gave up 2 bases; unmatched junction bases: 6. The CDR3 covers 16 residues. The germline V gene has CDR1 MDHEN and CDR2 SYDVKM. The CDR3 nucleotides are TGTGCCAGCAGTTCCAGGACAGGGGCGGGCAATCAGCCCCAGCATTTT. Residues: CASSSRTGAGNQPQHF.

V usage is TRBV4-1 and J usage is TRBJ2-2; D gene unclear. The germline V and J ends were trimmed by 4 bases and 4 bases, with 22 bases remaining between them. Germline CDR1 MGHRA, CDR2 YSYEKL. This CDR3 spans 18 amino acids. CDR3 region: CASSLAERPDSTTGELFF. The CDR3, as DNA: TGCGCCAGCAGCCTAGCAGAACGTCCCGATTCCACCACCGGGGAGCTGTTTTTT.

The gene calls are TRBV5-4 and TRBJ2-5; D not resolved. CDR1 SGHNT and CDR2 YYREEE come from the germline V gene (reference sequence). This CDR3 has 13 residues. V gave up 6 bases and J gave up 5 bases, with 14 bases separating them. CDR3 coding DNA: TGTGCCAGCACCTCCCCTCTGGGGGAGACCCAGTACTTC. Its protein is CASTSPLGETQYF.

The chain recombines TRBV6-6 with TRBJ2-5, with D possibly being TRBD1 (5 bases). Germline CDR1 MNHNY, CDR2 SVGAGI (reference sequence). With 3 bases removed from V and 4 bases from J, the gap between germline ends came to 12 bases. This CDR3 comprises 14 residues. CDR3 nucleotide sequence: TGTGCCAGCAGTTATGGGGCAAATGGAGAGACCCAGTACTTC. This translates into CASSYGANGETQYF.

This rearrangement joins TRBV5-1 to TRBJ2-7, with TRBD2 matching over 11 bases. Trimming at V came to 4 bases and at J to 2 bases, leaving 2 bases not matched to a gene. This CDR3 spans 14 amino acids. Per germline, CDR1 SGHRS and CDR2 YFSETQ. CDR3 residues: CASSTGLAAYEQYF. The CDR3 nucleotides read TGCGCCAGCAGCACGGGACTAGCGGCCTACGAGCAGTACTTC.

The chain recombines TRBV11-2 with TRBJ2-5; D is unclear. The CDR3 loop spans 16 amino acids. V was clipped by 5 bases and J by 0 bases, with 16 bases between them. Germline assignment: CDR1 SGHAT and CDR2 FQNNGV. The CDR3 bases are TGTGCCAGCAGCCCTGCCCCACACAGTAACCAAGAGACCCAGTACTTC. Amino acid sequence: CASSPAPHSNQETQYF.